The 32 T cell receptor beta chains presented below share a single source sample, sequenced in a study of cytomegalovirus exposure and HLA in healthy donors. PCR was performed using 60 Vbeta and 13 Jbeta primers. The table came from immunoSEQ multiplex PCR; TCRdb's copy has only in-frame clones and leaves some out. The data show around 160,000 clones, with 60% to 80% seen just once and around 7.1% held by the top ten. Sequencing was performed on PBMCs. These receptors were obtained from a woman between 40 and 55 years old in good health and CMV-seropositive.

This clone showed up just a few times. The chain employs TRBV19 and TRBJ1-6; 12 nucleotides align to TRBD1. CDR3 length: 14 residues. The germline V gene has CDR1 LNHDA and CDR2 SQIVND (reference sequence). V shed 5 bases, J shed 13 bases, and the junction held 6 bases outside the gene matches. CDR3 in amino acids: CASSATGQGAPLHF. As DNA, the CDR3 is TGTGCCAGTAGTGCAACGGGACAGGGGGCTCCCCTCCACTTT.

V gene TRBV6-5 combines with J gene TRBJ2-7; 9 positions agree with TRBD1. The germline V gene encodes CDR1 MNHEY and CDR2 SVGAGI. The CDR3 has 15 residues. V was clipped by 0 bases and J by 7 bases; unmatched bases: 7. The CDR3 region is CASSYSNRGRGEQYF. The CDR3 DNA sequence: TGTGCCAGCAGTTACTCCAACAGGGGGCGGGGGGAGCAGTACTTC.

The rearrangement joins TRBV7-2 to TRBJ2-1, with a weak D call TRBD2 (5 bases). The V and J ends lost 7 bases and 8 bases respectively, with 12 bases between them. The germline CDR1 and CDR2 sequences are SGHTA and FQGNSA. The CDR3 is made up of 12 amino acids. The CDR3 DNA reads TGTGCCAGCACCCACGGGGAGCATGAGCAGTTCTTC. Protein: CASTHGEHEQFF.

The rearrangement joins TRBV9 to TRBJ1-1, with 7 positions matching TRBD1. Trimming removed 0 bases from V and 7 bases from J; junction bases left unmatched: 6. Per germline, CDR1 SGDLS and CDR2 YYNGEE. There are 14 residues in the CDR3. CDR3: CASSVADRVSEAFF. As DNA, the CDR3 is TGTGCCAGCAGCGTAGCCGACAGGGTTAGTGAAGCTTTCTTT.

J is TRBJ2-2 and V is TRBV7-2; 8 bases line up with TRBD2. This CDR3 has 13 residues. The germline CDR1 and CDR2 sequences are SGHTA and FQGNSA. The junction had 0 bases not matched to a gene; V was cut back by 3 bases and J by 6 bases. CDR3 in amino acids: CASSFGRAGELFF. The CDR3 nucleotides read TGTGCCAGCAGCTTCGGGAGGGCCGGGGAGCTGTTTTTT.

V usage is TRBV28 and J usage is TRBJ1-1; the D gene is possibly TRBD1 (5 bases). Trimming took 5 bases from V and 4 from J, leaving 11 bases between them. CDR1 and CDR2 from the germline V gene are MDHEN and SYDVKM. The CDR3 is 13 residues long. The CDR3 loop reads CASSPPGFTEAFF. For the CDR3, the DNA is TGTGCCAGCAGTCCCCCAGGGTTCACTGAAGCTTTCTTT.

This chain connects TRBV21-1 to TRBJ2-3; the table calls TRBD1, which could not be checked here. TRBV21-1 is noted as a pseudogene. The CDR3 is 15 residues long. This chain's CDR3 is CASSKGAGFRDTQYF. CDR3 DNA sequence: TGTGCCAGCAGCAAAGGAGCAGGGTTTAGGGATACGCAGTATTTT.

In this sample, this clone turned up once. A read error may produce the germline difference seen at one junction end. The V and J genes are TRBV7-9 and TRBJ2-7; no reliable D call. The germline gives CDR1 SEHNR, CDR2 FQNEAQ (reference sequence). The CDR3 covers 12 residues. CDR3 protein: CSSSVFSYEQYF. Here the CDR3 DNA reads TGTTCCAGCAGCGTATTTTCCTACGAGCAGTACTTC.

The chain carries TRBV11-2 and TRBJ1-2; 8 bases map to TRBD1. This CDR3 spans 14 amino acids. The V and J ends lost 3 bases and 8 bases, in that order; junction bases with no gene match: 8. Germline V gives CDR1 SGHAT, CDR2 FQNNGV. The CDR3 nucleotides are TGTGCCAGCAGCTTTCAGGGGGCTTTGTCGGGCTACACCTTC. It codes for CASSFQGALSGYTF. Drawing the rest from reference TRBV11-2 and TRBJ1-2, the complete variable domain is EAGVAQSPRYKIIEKRQSVAFWCNPISGHATLYWYQQILGQGPKLLIQFQNNGVVDDSQLPKDRFSAERLKGVDSTLKIQPAKLEDSAVYLCASSFQGALSGYTFGSGTRLTVV.

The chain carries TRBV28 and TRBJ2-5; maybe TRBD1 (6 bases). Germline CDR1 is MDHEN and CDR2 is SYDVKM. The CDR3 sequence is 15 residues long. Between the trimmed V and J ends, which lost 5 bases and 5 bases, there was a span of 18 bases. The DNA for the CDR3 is TGTGCCAGCAGTGGGGGCCAGAGAGCGGTTGAGACCCAGTACTTC. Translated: CASSGGQRAVETQYF.

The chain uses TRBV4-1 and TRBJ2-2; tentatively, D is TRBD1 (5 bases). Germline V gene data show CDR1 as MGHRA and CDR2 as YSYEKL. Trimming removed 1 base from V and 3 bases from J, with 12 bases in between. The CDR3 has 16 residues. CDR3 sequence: CASSQGGFRDTGELFF. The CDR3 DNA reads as TGCGCCAGCAGCCAAGGAGGTTTCAGGGACACCGGGGAGCTGTTTTTT.

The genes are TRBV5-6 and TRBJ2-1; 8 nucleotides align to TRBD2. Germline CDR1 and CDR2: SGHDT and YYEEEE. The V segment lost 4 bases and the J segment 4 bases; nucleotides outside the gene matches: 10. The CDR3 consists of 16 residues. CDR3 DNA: TGTGCCAGCAGCGAAATAGCGGGGACGCTGTACAATGAGCAGTTCTTC. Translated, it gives CASSEIAGTLYNEQFF.

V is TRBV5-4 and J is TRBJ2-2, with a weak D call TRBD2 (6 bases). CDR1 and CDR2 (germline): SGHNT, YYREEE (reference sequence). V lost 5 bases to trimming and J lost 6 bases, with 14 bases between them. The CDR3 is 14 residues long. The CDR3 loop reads CASSPPTSSGELFF. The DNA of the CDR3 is TGTGCCAGCAGTCCCCCGACTAGTTCCGGGGAGCTGTTTTTT.

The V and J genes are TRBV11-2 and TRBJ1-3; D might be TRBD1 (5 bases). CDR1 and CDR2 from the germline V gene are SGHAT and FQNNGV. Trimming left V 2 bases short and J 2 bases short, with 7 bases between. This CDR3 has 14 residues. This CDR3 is CASSLSGAGNTIYF. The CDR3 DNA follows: TGTGCCAGCAGCTTATCGGGGGCTGGAAACACCATATATTTT.

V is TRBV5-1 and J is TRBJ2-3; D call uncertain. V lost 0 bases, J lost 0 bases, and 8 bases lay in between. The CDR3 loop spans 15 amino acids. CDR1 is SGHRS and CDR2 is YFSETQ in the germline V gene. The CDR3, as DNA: TGCGCCAGCAGCTTGGTGGGCCCCAGCACAGATACGCAGTATTTT. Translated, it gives CASSLVGPSTDTQYF.

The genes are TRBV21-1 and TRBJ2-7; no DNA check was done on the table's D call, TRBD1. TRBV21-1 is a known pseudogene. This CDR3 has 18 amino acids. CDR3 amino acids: CASSKDPNRDRISYEQYF. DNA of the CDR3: TGTGCCAGCAGCAAGGATCCTAACCGGGACAGGATTTCCTACGAGCAGTACTTC.

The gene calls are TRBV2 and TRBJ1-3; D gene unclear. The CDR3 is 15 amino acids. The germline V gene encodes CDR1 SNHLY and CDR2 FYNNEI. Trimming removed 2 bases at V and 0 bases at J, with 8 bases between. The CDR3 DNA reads TGTGCCAGCAGTGAAATGTCCTTCTCTGGAAACACCATATATTTT. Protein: CASSEMSFSGNTIYF.

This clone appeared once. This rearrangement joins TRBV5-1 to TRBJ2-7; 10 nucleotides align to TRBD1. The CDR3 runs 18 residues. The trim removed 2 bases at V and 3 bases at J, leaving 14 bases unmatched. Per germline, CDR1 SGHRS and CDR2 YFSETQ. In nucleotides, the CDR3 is TGCGCCAGCAGCTTTGGGCGGGACAGGGGAAAAATTAGCTACGAGCAGTACTTC. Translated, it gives CASSFGRDRGKISYEQYF. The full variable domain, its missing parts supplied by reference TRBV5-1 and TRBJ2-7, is KAGVTQTPRYLIKTRGQQVTLSCSPISGHRSVSWYQQTPGQGLQFLFEYFSETQRNKGNFPGRFSGRQFSNSRSEMNVSTLELGDSALYLCASSFGRDRGKISYEQYFGPGTRLTVT.

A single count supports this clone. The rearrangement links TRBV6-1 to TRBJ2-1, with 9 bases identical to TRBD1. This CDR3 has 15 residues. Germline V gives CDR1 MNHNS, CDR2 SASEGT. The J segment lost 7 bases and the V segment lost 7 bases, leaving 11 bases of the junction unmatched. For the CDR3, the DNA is TGTGCCAGCATTACCCGGGACAGGGTATGGAATGAGCAGTTCTTC. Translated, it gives CASITRDRVWNEQFF.

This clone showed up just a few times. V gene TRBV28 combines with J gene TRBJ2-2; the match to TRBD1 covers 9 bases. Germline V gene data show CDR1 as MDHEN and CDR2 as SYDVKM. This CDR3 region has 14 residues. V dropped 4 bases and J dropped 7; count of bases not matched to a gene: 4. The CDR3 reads CASSSGQGVGELFF. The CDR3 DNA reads TGTGCCAGCAGTTCGGGACAGGGAGTCGGGGAGCTGTTTTTT.

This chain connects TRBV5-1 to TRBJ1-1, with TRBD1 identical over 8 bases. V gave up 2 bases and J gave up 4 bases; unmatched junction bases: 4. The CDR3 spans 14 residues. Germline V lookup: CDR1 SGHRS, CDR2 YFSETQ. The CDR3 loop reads CASSFNTGGTEAFF. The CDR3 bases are TGCGCCAGCAGCTTTAACACAGGGGGCACTGAAGCTTTCTTT.

CDR3 DNA: TGTGCCTGGAGTGTACAGGGGTCCACTGAAGCTTTCTTT. Its protein product is CAWSVQGSTEAFF. The chain is built from TRBV30 and TRBJ1-1; 7 bases line up with TRBD1. Germline lookup yields CDR1 GTSNPN and CDR2 SVGIG (reference sequence). The CDR3 contains 13 residues. The V and J ends lost 0 bases and 4 bases, in that order; junction bases with no gene match: 2.

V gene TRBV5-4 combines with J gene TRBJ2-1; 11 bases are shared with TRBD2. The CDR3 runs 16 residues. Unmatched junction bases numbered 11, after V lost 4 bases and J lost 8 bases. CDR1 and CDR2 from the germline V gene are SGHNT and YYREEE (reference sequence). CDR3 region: CASSPDLAGGRDEQFF. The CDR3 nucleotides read TGTGCCAGCAGCCCCGACTTAGCGGGGGGGAGGGATGAGCAGTTCTTC. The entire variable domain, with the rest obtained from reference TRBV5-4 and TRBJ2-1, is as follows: ETGVTQSPTHLIKTRGQQVTLRCSSQSGHNTVSWYQQALGQGPQFIFQYYREEENGRGNFPPRFSGLQFPNYSSELNVNALELDDSALYLCASSPDLAGGRDEQFFGPGTRLTVL.

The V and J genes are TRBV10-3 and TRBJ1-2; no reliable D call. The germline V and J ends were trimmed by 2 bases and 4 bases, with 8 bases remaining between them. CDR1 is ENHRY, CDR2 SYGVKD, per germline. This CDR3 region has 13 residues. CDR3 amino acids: CAISEIQVYGYTF. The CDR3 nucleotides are TGTGCCATCAGTGAGATTCAGGTCTATGGCTACACCTTC.

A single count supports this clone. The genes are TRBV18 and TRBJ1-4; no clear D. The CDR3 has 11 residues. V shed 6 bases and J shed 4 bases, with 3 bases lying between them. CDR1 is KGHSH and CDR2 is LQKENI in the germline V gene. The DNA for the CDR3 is TGTGCCAGCTCCGTTAATGAAAAACTGTTTTTT. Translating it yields CASSVNEKLFF.

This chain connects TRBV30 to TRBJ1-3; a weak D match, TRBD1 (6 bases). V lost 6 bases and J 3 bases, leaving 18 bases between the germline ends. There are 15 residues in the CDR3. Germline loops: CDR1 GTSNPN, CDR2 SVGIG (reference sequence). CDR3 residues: CACPKGGNIGNTIYF. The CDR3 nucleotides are TGTGCCTGTCCGAAAGGGGGTAACATTGGAAACACCATATATTTT.

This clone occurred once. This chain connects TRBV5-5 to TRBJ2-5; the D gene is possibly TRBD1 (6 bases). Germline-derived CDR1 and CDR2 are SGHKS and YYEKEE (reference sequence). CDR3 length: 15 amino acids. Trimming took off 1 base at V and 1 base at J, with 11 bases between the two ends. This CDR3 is CASSLRTAFQETQYF. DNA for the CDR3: TGTGCCAGCAGCTTGAGGACAGCTTTCCAAGAGACCCAGTACTTC.

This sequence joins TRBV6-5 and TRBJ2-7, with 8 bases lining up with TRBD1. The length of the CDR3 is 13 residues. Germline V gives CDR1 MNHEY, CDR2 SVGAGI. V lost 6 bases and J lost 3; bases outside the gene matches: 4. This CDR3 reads CASRTGVLYEQYF. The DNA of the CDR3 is TGTGCCAGCAGGACAGGGGTCCTCTACGAGCAGTACTTC.

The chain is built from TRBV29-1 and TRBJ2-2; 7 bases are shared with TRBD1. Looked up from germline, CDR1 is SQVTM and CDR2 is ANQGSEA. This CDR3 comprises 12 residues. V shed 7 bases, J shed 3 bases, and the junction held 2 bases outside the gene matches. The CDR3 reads CSGGQHTGELFF. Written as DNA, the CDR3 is TGCAGCGGGGGACAGCACACCGGGGAGCTGTTTTTT.

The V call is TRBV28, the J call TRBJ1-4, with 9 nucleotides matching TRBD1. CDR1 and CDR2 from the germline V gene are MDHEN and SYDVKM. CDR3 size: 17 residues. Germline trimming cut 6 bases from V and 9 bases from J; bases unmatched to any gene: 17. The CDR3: CASSTAAGDRENQKLFF. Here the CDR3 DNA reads TGTGCCAGCAGCACAGCCGCGGGGGACAGGGAGAATCAAAAACTGTTTTTT. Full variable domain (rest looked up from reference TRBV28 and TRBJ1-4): DVKVTQSSRYLVKRTGEKVFLECVQDMDHENMFWYRQDPGLGLRLIYFSYDVKMKEKGDIPEGYSVSREKKERFSLILESASTNQTSMYLCASSTAAGDRENQKLFFGSGTQLSVL.

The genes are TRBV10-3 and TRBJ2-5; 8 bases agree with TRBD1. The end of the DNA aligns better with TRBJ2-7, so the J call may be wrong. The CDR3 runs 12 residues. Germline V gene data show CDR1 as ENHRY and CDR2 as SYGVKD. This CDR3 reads CAIRPTGDEQYF. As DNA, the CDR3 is TGTGCCATCAGACCGACAGGGGACGAGCAGTACTTC.

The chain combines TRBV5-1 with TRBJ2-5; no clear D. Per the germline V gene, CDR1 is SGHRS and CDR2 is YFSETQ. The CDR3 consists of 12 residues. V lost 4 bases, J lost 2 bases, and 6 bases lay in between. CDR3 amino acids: CASSVIQETQYF. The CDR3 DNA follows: TGCGCCAGCAGCGTCATTCAAGAGACCCAGTACTTC.